This T cell receptor beta chain was recovered during a study of T cell repertoires in cytomegalovirus infection. Study background: Used in the study were CMV epitopes, some recently identified and HLA-C-restricted, others well-studied and HLA-B-restricted. Matching HLA type and CMV infection were both indicated by public TCR beta signatures. Notes on the study in general: In two of eight donors, the top clonotype was HLA-C-restricted CMV-specific.

MiXCR, run by TCRdb on the reads, gives a single entry per CDR3 protein. The sample has more than 250,000 distinct CDR3 sequences; around 25% are singletons. The CDR3 is 13 residues long. To note about this clonotype: Its target is not known. At one end the junction does not follow the germline gene, possibly because of a read error.

The chain couples TRBV12-3 or TRBV12-4 to TRBJ2-5, with a possible D match to TRBD2 (6 bases). This receptor was obtained from a human donor in good health (CMV status not recorded). Some clones in this sample may be carry-over from other donors' samples. This specimen consisted of cultured PBMCs, obtained from culture after CMV antigen stimulation. The CDR3 DNA sequence: TGTGCCAGCGGTTTCGGGGGAGGCGAGACCCAGTACTTC. It translates to CASGFGGGETQYF.